This T cell receptor beta chain was recovered during a study of T cells in Graves' hyperthyroidism and ophthalmopathy. Overall study: Peripheral blood specimens were obtained at initial diagnosis, prior to any treatment.

RNA transcripts provided the source from which TCR beta CDR3 regions were amplified. First-round RT-PCR targeting the TCR CDR3 was performed with the HTBI primer set. MiXCR, run by TCRdb on the multiplex PCR reads, gives a single entry per CDR3 protein. The data show about 640,000 distinct CDR3 sequences, under 25% seen once. Notes on the study in general: In the blood, most expanded thyroid clonotypes above 0.001 appeared as well.

The table lists this clonotype with a few counts. Its antigen is undetermined. Disease lasting under 3 months, a NOSPECS grade of at least 4, and a Clinical Activity Score of at least 3 were features of the ophthalmopathy patients. Orbital computed tomography and thyroid ultrasound, together with serum TRAb and thyroxine and clinical symptoms, were used for diagnoses. The CDR3 consists of 16 residues. Trimming at V came to 0 bases and at J to 3 bases, leaving 5 bases not matched to a gene. Per germline, CDR1 MNHEY and CDR2 SVGAGI. This TCR was recovered from a man under 40 with Graves' ophthalmopathy. This sequence joins TRBV6-5 and TRBJ2-7; 10 nucleotides match TRBD1. Sequenced input: blood. The CDR3 DNA follows: TGTGCCAGCAGTTACTCAAAGACAGGGGGCCTCTACGAGCAGTACTTC. Translation: CASSYSKTGGLYEQYF.